The entry below describes one T cell receptor beta chain. Antigen specificity is unknown. V was trimmed by 0 bases and J by 8 bases, leaving 17 bases between them. The CDR3 loop spans 16 amino acids. Germline V gene data show CDR1 as MNHEY and CDR2 as SMNVEV (reference sequence). This sample is part of a study of Ad26.COV2.S vaccination and SARS-CoV-2 variants. Whole-study context: Ad26.COV2.S arm of COV1001 included the donor. Overall study findings and caveats: Spike-specific TCR breadth ran higher among vaccine recipients than placebo recipients. Post-vaccination spike-specific CD8+ and CD4+ T cell responses reportedly had substantial breadth.

Treatment here: about 20 received Ad26.COV2.S at low or high dose, single or two shots; 5 received placebo; per-sample allocation not given. It was on day 63 after the first vaccine or placebo injection that samples were taken. Sequencing used immunoSEQ multiplex PCR; TCRdb keeps in-frame clones, though not all of them. There are some 420,000 clones in the sample; 88% occur only once, and around 3.6% lies in the top ten. The chain carries TRBV27 and TRBJ2-1; D is possibly TRBD1 (6 bases). This sequence was found in a person aged 18-60 years who received the Ad26.COV2.S COVID-19 vaccine or a placebo. The sequences come from peripheral blood, collected in a trial of Ad26.COV2.S vaccine versus placebo. CDR3 in DNA: TGTGCCAGCAGTTTATCTCCAGTCCAGGGGATTCATGAGCAGTTCTTC. Translation gives CASSLSPVQGIHEQFF.